Listed here are 12 T cell receptor beta chains from one sample, sequenced in a study of T cells in Graves' hyperthyroidism and ophthalmopathy (dated by TCRdb to the late 2010s). The library was built by means of multiplex PCR. Data came from an Illumina HiSeq 2000. Amplification of TCR beta CDR3 regions was carried out from RNA transcripts. The TCR CDR3 was subjected to a first round of RT-PCR using the HTBI primer set and the Qiagen OneStep RT-PCR kit. TCRdb cleaned the public reads at Q25 with fastp, built clones with MiXCR and kept in-frame beta chains. Every distinct CDR3 protein forms one entry, paired with its most common genes and DNA. The sample table records nearly 600,000 distinct CDR3 sequences; 12% to 15% of these occur just once. The ten largest clones capture roughly 7% of the sample. The source material was blood. These receptor sequences come from a woman aged 18-29 years with Graves' ophthalmopathy.

The rearrangement links TRBV27 to TRBJ2-7, with 11 bases matching TRBD2. This CDR3 comprises 16 residues. The trim removed 6 bases at V and 0 bases at J, leaving 7 bases unmatched. Germline V CDR1 and CDR2: MNHEY, SMNVEV (reference sequence). The CDR3 bases are TGTGCCAGCAGCCTAGAGGGGACTAGCGGCTCCTACGAGCAGTACTTC. Protein product: CASSLEGTSGSYEQYF.

This clonotype was found a few times. The V gene is TRBV18, the J gene TRBJ1-6; perhaps TRBD1 as D (5 bases). Germline V CDR1 and CDR2: KGHSH, LQKENI. Trimming left V 3 bases short and J 8 bases short, with 11 bases between. The CDR3 totals 14 residues. The CDR3 nucleotides are TGTGCCAGCTCACCGCCGGGACGTGATTCACCCCTCCACTTT. Translation: CASSPPGRDSPLHF.

This chain links TRBV5-5 with TRBJ2-1; D may correspond to TRBD1 or TRBD2 (5 bases each). The germline V gene has CDR1 SGHKS and CDR2 YYEKEE (reference sequence). The CDR3 covers 18 residues. V was trimmed by 2 bases and J by 3 bases, leaving 21 bases between them. The DNA of the CDR3 is TGTGCCAGCAGCTTTTACGGGACCGGGAAAGTCGTCTACAATGAGCAGTTCTTC. This encodes CASSFYGTGKVVYNEQFF.

This clonotype was detected many times. V and J are TRBV12-3 or TRBV12-4 and TRBJ2-5, with TRBD2 matching over 7 bases. Trimming at V came to 2 bases and at J to 2 bases, leaving 5 bases not matched to a gene. There are 15 residues in the CDR3. CDR3 in amino acids: CASSLSGEGQETQYF. The CDR3 DNA reads TGTGCCAGCAGTTTAAGCGGGGAGGGTCAAGAGACCCAGTACTTC.

This clonotype has more than one count but fewer than ten. The V and J genes are TRBV5-1 and TRBJ1-1; tentative D call: TRBD1 (5 bases). Germline V gene data show CDR1 as SGHRS and CDR2 as YFSETQ. V was cut by 4 bases and J by 1 base, with 14 bases left in between. The CDR3 is 15 residues long. The CDR3 loop is CASSPAPDRNTEAFF. The DNA of the CDR3 is TGCGCCAGCAGCCCCGCGCCCGACAGGAACACTGAAGCTTTCTTT. Supplemented by reference TRBV5-1 and TRBJ1-1, the full variable domain reads KAGVTQTPRYLIKTRGQQVTLSCSPISGHRSVSWYQQTPGQGLQFLFEYFSETQRNKGNFPGRFSGRQFSNSRSEMNVSTLELGDSALYLCASSPAPDRNTEAFFGQGTRLTVV.

This clonotype was picked up a small number of times. This may be a read error: a much more frequent sequence differs by one nucleotide. The rearrangement links TRBV28 to TRBJ2-5, with a possible D match to TRBD2 (5 bases). Per germline, CDR1 MDHEN and CDR2 SYDVKM. V was trimmed by 6 bases and J by 5 bases, leaving 16 bases between them. The CDR3 covers 14 residues. The CDR3 sequence is CASRAGRKRETQYF. CDR3 DNA: TGTGCCAGCAGGGCGGGCCGAAAGAGGGAGACCCAGTACTTC.

This clonotype was counted at least ten times. The chain employs TRBV20-1 and TRBJ2-1, with D possibly matching TRBD2 (6 bases). V lost 0 bases, J lost 2 bases, and 11 bases lay in between. This CDR3 has 15 residues. CDR1 DFQATT and CDR2 SNEGSKA come from the germline V gene (reference sequence). CDR3 nucleotide sequence: TGCAGTGCTAGAGATCGGCGGGGCGCCTACAATGAGCAGTTCTTC. It yields the protein CSARDRRGAYNEQFF.

The chain uses TRBV5-4 and TRBJ2-4; D is undetermined. The CDR3 contains 13 residues. Germline V gene sequence: CDR1 SGHNT, CDR2 YYREEE (reference sequence). V dropped 0 bases and J dropped 8 bases, with 9 bases sitting between them. The CDR3 loop reads CASSLAGNDIQYF. The CDR3 bases are TGTGCCAGCAGCTTGGCAGGCAATGACATTCAGTACTTC. The full variable domain, completed using reference TRBV5-4 and TRBJ2-4, is ETGVTQSPTHLIKTRGQQVTLRCSSQSGHNTVSWYQQALGQGPQFIFQYYREEENGRGNFPPRFSGLQFPNYSSELNVNALELDDSALYLCASSLAGNDIQYFGAGTRLSVL.

This clonotype came up a few times. The chain joins TRBV25-1 to TRBJ1-1; no definite D call. Trimming stripped 0 bases from V and 1 base from J, with 21 bases between. Germline V gives CDR1 MGHDK, CDR2 SYGVNS. The CDR3 totals 19 residues. CDR3 nucleotides: TGTGCCAGCAGTGAATATGGGTTAGGCACGTGGGGAGAGAACACTGAAGCTTTCTTT. It specifies CASSEYGLGTWGENTEAFF.

This clonotype was found many times. This chain uses TRBV11-2 with TRBJ2-1; D could derive from TRBD1 or TRBD2 (6 bases each). The CDR3 runs to 16 residues. CDR1 and CDR2 (germline): SGHAT, FQNNGV. V was clipped by 0 bases and J by 3 bases, with 12 bases between them. The CDR3 protein is CASSLDWGAYYNEQFF. The DNA for the CDR3 is TGTGCCAGCAGCTTAGATTGGGGGGCCTACTACAATGAGCAGTTCTTC.

The chain recombines TRBV9 with TRBJ2-3; perhaps D is TRBD1 or TRBD2 (5 bases each). This CDR3 is 14 amino acids long. V lost 1 base to trimming and J lost 2 bases, with 8 bases between them. The V gene's germline CDR1 is SGDLS and CDR2 YYNGEE. The CDR3 loop reads CASSVLGDTDTQYF. CDR3 nucleotide sequence: TGTGCCAGCAGCGTATTGGGGGACACAGATACGCAGTATTTT.

About this clonotype: This may arise from a read error, as a much more abundant clone is one base away. The rearrangement uses TRBV7-3 and TRBJ1-2; D gene unclear. CDR1 is SGHTA and CDR2 is FQGTGA in the germline V gene. This CDR3 has 13 amino acids. CDR3 loop: CVSSLSRRDGYTF. The CDR3 DNA sequence: TGTGTCAGCAGCTTGAGCAGACGGGATGGCTACACCTTC. The variable domain in full, with the rest retrieved from reference TRBV7-3 and TRBJ1-2, is GAGVSQTPSNKVTEKGKYVELRCDPISGHTALYWYRQSLGQGPEFLIYFQGTGAADDSGLPNDRFFAVRPEGSVSTLKIQRTERGDSAVYLCVSSLSRRDGYTFGSGTRLTVV.